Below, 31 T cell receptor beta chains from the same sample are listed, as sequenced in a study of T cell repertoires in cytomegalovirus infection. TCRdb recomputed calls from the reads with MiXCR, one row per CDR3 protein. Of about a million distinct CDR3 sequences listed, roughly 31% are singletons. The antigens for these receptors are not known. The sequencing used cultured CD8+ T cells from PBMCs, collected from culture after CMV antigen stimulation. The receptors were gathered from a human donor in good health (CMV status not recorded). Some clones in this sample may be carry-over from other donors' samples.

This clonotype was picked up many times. The CDR3 loop is CASSLRTPQGEKLFF. The CDR3 DNA is TGTGCCAGCAGCCTTAGGACGCCCCAGGGGGAAAAACTGTTTTTT. The chain joins TRBV7-9 to TRBJ1-4; D perhaps matches TRBD1 (6 bases). Germline V gives CDR1 SEHNR, CDR2 FQNEAQ (reference sequence). V was shortened by 5 bases and J by 8 bases, with 18 bases between the two germline ends. The CDR3 is 15 amino acids.

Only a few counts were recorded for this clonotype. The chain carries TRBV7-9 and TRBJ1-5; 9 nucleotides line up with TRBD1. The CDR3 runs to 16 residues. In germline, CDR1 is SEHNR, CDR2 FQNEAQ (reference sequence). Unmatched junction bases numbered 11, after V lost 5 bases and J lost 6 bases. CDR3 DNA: TGTGCCAGCAGCGCCTTTACCGGGACAGGGAGTCAGCCCCAGCATTTT. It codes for CASSAFTGTGSQPQHF.

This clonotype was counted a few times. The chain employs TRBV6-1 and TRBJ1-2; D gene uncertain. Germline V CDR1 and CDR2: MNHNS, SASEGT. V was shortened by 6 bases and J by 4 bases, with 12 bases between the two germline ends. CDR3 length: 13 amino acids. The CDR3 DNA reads TGTGCCAGCAGCGGGCCGCTTATCTATGGCTACACCTTC. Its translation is CASSGPLIYGYTF.

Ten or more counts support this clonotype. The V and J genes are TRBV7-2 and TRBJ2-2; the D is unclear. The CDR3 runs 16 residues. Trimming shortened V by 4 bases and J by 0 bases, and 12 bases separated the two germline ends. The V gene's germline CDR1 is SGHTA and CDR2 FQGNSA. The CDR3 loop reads CASSSPLRPNTGELFF. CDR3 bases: TGTGCCAGCAGCTCCCCGCTCCGTCCGAACACCGGGGAGCTGTTTTTT.

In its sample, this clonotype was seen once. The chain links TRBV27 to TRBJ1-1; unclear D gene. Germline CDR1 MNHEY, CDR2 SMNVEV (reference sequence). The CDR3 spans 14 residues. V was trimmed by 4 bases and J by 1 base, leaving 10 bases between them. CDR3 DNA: TGTGCCAGCAGTTCTTGGGAGGGGAACACTGAAGCTTTCTTT. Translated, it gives CASSSWEGNTEAFF.

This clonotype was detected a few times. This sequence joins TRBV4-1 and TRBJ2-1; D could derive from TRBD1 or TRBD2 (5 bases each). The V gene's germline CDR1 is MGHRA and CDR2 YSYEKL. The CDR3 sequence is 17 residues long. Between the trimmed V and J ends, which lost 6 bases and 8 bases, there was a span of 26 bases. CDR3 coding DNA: TGCGCCAGCAGTGGGTTTGGGGGTCACATTACTGGGGATGAGCAGTTCTTC. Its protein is CASSGFGGHITGDEQFF.

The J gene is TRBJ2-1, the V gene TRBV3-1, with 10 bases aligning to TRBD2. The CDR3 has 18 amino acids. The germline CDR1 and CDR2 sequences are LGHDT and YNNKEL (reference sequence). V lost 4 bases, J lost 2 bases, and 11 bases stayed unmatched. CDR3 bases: TGTGCCAGCAGCCTAGCGGGTCAGCGGGGGGGCGCCTACAATGAGCAGTTCTTC. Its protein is CASSLAGQRGGAYNEQFF.

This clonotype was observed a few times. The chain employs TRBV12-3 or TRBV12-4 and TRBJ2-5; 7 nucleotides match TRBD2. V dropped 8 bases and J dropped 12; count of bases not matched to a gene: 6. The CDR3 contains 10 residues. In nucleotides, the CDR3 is TGTGCCAGCGGCGGGGGACTAAAGTACTTC. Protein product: CASGGGLKYF.

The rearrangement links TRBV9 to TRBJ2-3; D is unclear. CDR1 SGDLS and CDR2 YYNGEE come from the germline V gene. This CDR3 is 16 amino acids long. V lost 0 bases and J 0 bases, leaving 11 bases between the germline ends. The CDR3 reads CASSVDSTVSTDTQYF. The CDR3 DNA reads TGTGCCAGCAGCGTAGATTCAACGGTTAGCACAGATACGCAGTATTTT.

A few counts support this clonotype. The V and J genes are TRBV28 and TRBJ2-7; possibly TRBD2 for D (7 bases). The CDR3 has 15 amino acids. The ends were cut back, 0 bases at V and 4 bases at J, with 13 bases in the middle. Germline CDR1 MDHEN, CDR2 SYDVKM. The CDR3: CASSLWGGQRYEQYF. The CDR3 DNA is TGTGCCAGCAGTTTATGGGGGGGGCAACGGTACGAGCAGTACTTC.

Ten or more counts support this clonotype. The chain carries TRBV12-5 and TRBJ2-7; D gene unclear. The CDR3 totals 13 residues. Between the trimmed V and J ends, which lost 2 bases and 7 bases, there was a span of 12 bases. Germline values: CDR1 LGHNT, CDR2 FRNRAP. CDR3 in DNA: TGTGCTAGTGGTTTGCCAGATAGCAGAGAGCAGTACTTC. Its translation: CASGLPDSREQYF.

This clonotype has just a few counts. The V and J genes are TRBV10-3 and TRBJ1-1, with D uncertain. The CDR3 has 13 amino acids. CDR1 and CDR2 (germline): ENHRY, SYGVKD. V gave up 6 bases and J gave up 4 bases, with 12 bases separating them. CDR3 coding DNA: TGTGCCATCAGACTAAAAGCGGGCACTGAAGCTTTCTTT. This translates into CAIRLKAGTEAFF.

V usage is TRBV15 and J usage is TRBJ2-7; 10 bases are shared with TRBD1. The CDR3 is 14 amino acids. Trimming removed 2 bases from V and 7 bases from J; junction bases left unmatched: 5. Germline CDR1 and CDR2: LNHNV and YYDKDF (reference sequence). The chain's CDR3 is CATSRRDRGEEQYF. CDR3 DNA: TGTGCCACCAGCAGAAGGGACAGGGGCGAAGAGCAGTACTTC.

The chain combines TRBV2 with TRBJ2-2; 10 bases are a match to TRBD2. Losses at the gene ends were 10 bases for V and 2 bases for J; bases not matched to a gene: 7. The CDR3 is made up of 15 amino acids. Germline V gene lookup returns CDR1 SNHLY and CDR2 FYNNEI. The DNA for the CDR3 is TGTGCCACCGACCGGACTAGCGGTAACACCGGGGAGCTGTTTTTT. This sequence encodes CATDRTSGNTGELFF.

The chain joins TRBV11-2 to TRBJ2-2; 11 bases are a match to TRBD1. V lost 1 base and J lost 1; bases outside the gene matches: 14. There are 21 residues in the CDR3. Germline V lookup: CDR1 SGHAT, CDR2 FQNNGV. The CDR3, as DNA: TGTGCCAGCAGCTTAGTGGGCTTCGGAGGGACAGGGGGTCAGAACACCGGGGAGCTGTTTTTT. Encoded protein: CASSLVGFGGTGGQNTGELFF.

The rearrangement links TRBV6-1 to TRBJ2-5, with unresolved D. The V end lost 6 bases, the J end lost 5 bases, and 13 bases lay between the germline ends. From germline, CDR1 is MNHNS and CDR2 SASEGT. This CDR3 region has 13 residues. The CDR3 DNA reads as TGTGCCAGCAGGTCCCATAGCATGGAGACCCAGTACTTC. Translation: CASRSHSMETQYF.

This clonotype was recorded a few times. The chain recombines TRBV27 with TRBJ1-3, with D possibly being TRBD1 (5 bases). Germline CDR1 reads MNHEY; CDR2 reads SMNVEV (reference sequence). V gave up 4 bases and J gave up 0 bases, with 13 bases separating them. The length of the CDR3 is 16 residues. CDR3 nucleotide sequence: TGTGCCAGCAGTTCCGGGGTGGGGGGCTCTGGAAACACCATATATTTT. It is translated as CASSSGVGGSGNTIYF.

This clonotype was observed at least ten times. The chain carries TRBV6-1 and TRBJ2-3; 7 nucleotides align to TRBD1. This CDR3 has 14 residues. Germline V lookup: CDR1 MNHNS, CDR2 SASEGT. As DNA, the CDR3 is TGTACCCTTAAACAGGGGATCCTCACAGATACGCAGTATTTT. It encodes CTLKQGILTDTQYF.

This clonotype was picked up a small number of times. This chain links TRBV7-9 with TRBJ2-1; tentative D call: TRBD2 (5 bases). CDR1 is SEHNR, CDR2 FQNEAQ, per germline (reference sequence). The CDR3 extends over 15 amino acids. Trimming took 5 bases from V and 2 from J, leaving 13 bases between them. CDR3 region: CASSPGSPAYNEQFF. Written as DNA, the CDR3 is TGTGCCAGCAGCCCTGGGAGTCCAGCCTACAATGAGCAGTTCTTC.

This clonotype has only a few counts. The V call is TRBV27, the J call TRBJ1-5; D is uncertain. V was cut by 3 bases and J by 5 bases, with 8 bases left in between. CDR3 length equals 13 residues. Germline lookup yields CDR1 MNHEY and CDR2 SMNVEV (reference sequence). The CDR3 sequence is CASSFGRDQPQHF. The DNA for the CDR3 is TGTGCCAGCAGTTTTGGCCGAGATCAGCCCCAGCATTTT.

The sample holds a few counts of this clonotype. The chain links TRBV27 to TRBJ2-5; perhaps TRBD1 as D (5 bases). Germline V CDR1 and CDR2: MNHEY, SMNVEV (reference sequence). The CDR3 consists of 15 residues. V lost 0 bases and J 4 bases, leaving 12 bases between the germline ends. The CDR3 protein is CASSLSKGVGETQYF. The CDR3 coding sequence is TGTGCCAGCAGTTTATCGAAAGGGGTGGGAGAGACCCAGTACTTC.

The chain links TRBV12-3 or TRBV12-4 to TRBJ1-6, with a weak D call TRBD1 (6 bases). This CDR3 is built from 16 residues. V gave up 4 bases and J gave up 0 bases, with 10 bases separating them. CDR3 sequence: CASSSQGSSYNSPLHF. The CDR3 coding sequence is TGTGCCAGCAGTTCACAGGGATCCTCCTATAATTCACCCCTCCACTTT.

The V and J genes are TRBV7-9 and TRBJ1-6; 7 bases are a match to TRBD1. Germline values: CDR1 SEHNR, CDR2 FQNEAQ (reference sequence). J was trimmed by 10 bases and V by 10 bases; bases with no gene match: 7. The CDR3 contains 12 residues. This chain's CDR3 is CATETGASPLHF. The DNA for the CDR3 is TGTGCCACAGAAACAGGGGCCTCACCCCTCCACTTT.

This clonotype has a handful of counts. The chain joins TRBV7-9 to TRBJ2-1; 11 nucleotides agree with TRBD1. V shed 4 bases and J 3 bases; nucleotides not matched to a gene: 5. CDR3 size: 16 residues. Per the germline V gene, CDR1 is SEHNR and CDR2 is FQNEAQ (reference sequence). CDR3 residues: CASSYPGQGVYNEQFF. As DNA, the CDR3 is TGTGCCAGCAGCTACCCGGGACAGGGGGTCTACAATGAGCAGTTCTTC.

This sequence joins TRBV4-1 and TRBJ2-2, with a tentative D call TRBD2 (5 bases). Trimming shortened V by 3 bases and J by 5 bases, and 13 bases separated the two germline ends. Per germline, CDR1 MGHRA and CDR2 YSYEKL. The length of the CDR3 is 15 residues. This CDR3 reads CASSHLGSWTGELFF. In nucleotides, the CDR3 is TGCGCCAGCAGCCACCTGGGGAGTTGGACCGGGGAGCTGTTTTTT.

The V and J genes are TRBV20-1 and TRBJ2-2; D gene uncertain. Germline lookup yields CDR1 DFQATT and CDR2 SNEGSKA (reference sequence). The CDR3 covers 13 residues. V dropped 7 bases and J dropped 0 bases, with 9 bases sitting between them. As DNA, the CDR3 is TGCAGTGTCCCGACCCCGAACACCGGGGAGCTGTTTTTT. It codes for CSVPTPNTGELFF.

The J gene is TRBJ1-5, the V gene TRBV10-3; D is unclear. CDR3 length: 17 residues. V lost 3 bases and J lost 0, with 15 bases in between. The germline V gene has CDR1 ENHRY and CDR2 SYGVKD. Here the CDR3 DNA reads TGTGCCATCAGTGAAAATTTCGGCCCGGCTAGCAATCAGCCCCAGCATTTT. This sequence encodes CAISENFGPASNQPQHF.

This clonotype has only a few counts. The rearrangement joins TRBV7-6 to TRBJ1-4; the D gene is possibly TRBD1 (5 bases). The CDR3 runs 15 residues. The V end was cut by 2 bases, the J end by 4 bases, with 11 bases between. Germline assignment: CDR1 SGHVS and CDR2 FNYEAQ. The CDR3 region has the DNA TGTGCCAGCAGCTTAAGCGGGGCCCGTAATGAAAAACTGTTTTTT. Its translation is CASSLSGARNEKLFF.

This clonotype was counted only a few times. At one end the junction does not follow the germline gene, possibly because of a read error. DNA for the CDR3: TGCAGCATTGAGGGGAGCAGAACAGGACGAGAGACCCAGTACTTC. Residues: CSIEGSRTGRETQYF. The chain combines TRBV29-1 with TRBJ2-5; D may be TRBD1 or TRBD2 (5 bases each). The CDR3 extends over 15 amino acids. Germline loops: CDR1 SQVTM, CDR2 ANQGSEA.

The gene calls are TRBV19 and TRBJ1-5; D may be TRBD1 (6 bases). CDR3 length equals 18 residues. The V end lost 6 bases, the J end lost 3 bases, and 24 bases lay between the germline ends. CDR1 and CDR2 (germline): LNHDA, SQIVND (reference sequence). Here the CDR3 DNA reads TGTGCCAGTAGCCTCAGGGGACAAAGGACGAGGGACAATCAGCCCCAGCATTTT. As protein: CASSLRGQRTRDNQPQHF.

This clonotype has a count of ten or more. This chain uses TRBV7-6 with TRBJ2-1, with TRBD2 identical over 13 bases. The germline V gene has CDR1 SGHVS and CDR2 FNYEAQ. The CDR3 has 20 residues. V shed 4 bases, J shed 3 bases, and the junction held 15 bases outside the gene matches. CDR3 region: CASSSRLAGGWGTGYNEQFF. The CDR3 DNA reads TGTGCCAGCAGCTCCCGACTAGCGGGGGGCTGGGGCACAGGCTACAATGAGCAGTTCTTC. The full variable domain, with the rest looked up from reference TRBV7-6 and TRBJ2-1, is GAGVSQSPRYKVTKRGQDVALRCDPISGHVSLYWYRQALGQGPEFLTYFNYEAQQDKSGLPNDRFSAERPEGSISTLTIQRTEQRDSAMYRCASSSRLAGGWGTGYNEQFFGPGTRLTVL.